At least ten counts were recorded for the clone carrying this TCR beta chain. The data were obtained in a study of T cells in Graves' hyperthyroidism and ophthalmopathy. TCR beta CDR3 sequences were amplified from RNA transcripts. The HTBI primer set drove a first-round RT-PCR of the TCR CDR3. A single record per CDR3 protein comes from TCRdb applying MiXCR to the multiplex PCR reads. The table includes some 570,000 distinct CDR3 sequences, roughly a sixth detected once. Each diagnosis drew on symptoms, thyroxine, TRAb, thyroid ultrasound and orbital computed tomography findings. Trimming pared 0 bases from V and 5 bases from J, leaving 10 bases between. The CDR3 extends over 14 amino acids. CDR1 SGHTA and CDR2 FQGNSA come from the germline V gene.

The rearrangement joins TRBV7-2 to TRBJ1-1; D is unresolved. The sample comprised blood. This clonotype originated in a woman aged 18-35 years with Graves' ophthalmopathy. The CDR3 sequence: CASSLASWGTEAFF. The CDR3 region has the DNA TGTGCCAGCAGCTTAGCCTCGTGGGGAACTGAAGCTTTCTTT.